This TCR beta chain comes out of a study of T-cell memory formation after mild COVID-19. Study at large: Among the donors, TCR clusters were largely specific to each donor. Study-level results: Contracting CD4+ clones were located mainly in CM and EM, and CD8+ clones in EMRA. Second-wave clones that peaked on day 37 lacked confirmed SARS-CoV-2 specificity.

Germline CDR1 is MDHEN and CDR2 is SYDVKM. This CDR3 contains 12 residues. The germline V and J ends were trimmed by 2 bases and 5 bases, with 6 bases remaining between them. TCR alpha and TCR beta cDNA libraries carrying sample barcodes and UMIs were produced by 5'RACE using constant-segment primers. TCRdb analysed the 5' RACE reads with MiXCR anew, one entry per CDR3 protein. Found here are around 250,000 distinct CDR3 sequences, roughly a tenth of them singletons; the top ten hold around a fifth. To note about this clonotype: Its antigen is undetermined.

This rearrangement joins TRBV28 to TRBJ1-1, with unresolved D. Sequencing input: PBMCs or a T cell subset sorted from them (not recorded which). The receptor's source is a man aged 18 to 35 who had mild COVID-19 (a few samples of this study predate the infection). Cell type and time point are not known. In DNA, the CDR3 is TGTGCCAGCAGTTTAATAAAAACTGAAGCTTTCTTT. It encodes CASSLIKTEAFF. Drawing the rest from reference TRBV28 and TRBJ1-1, the complete variable domain is DVKVTQSSRYLVKRTGEKVFLECVQDMDHENMFWYRQDPGLGLRLIYFSYDVKMKEKGDIPEGYSVSREKKERFSLILESASTNQTSMYLCASSLIKTEAFFGQGTRLTVV.